Below, 25 T cell receptor beta chains from the same sample are listed, as sequenced in a study of cytomegalovirus exposure and HLA in healthy donors. The study ran its PCR with 60 Vbeta and 13 Jbeta primers. Using immunoSEQ multiplex PCR, the repertoire was profiled, and TCRdb retains in-frame clones only, with some absent. Here the sample spans 190,000 or so clones, about 80% being singletons. The sequenced material came from PBMCs. The receptors derive from a woman between 50 and 59 years old in good health and CMV-seropositive.

This clone was picked up a small number of times. The chain has TRBV18 and TRBJ2-7; tentatively, D is TRBD1 (5 bases). The V gene's germline CDR1 is KGHSH and CDR2 LQKENI. The CDR3 consists of 15 residues. V lost 2 bases to trimming and J lost 3 bases, with 14 bases between them. CDR3 residues: CASSPDAVRVYEQYF. CDR3 in DNA: TGTGCCAGCTCACCAGACGCGGTCAGGGTCTACGAGCAGTACTTC. The full variable domain, rest sourced from reference TRBV18 and TRBJ2-7, is NAGVMQNPRHLVRRRGQEARLRCSPMKGHSHVYWYRQLPEEGLKFMVYLQKENIIDESGMPKERFSAEFPKEGPSILRIQQVVRGDSAAYFCASSPDAVRVYEQYFGPGTRLTVT.

Here the CDR3 reads CASSPGRGQETQYF. The CDR3 DNA is TGTGCCAGCAGCCCCGGACGGGGACAAGAGACCCAGTACTTC. V gene TRBV6-5 combines with J gene TRBJ2-5, with D possibly being TRBD2 (5 bases). This CDR3 contains 14 residues. Germline-derived CDR1 and CDR2 are MNHEY and SVGAGI. V lost 6 bases, J lost 2 bases, and 13 bases lay in between.

The chain employs TRBV28 and TRBJ2-5; 14 nucleotides agree with TRBD2. Looked up from germline, CDR1 is MDHEN and CDR2 is SYDVKM. J lost 2 bases, V lost 5 bases, and 7 bases had no gene match. This CDR3 contains 17 residues. CDR3 sequence: CASSPYGLAGGQETQYF. CDR3 nucleotides: TGTGCCAGCAGTCCATACGGACTAGCGGGGGGTCAAGAGACCCAGTACTTC.

The V and J genes are TRBV9 and TRBJ1-1; D is uncertain. CDR1 and CDR2 (germline): SGDLS, YYNGEE. CDR3 size: 15 residues. The germline V and J ends were trimmed by 3 bases and 6 bases, with 18 bases remaining between them. The chain's CDR3 is CASSGTPDLSAEAFF. CDR3 coding DNA: TGTGCCAGCAGCGGGACCCCGGACTTGAGTGCTGAAGCTTTCTTT.

The J gene is TRBJ2-1, the V gene TRBV7-5; TRBD2, the D gene given by the table, was not confirmed from the DNA. TRBV7-5 is marked as a pseudogene. The length of the CDR3 is 15 residues. The CDR3 sequence: CARSLVSSGGNEQFF. The CDR3 nucleotides are TGTGCCAGAAGCTTAGTTTCTAGCGGGGGGAATGAGCAGTTCTTC.

The chain employs TRBV5-1 and TRBJ1-1; 8 positions agree with TRBD1. Trimming removed 4 bases from V and 3 bases from J; junction bases left unmatched: 8. The CDR3 has 15 residues. CDR1 is SGHRS, CDR2 YFSETQ, per germline. The CDR3 region has the DNA TGCGCCAGCAGCGGCCGGACAGGGTGGGACACTGAAGCTTTCTTT. The encoded protein is CASSGRTGWDTEAFF.

The chain joins TRBV5-1 to TRBJ1-4; D gene uncertain. V was cut by 2 bases and J by 5 bases, with 13 bases left in between. This CDR3 spans 15 amino acids. Germline-derived CDR1 and CDR2 are SGHRS and YFSETQ. The CDR3 DNA reads as TGCGCCAGCAGCTTAATGTCACCGAGAAATGAAAAACTGTTTTTT. It is translated as CASSLMSPRNEKLFF.

The genes are TRBV10-3 and TRBJ1-2, with no clear D. The CDR3 contains 12 residues. V lost 5 bases, J lost 5 bases, and 9 bases lay in between. The germline CDR1 and CDR2 sequences are ENHRY and SYGVKD. The CDR3, as DNA: TGTGCCATCAGTTACGACTCTTATGGCTACACCTTC. Translation gives CAISYDSYGYTF.

J is TRBJ1-1 and V is TRBV21-1. TRBV21-1 is labeled a pseudogene. The CDR3 has 14 amino acids. The CDR3 DNA reads as TGTGCCAGCAGCAATGGGCAGCTCGGGGCTGAAGCTTTCTTT. Translation: CASSNGQLGAEAFF.

The V gene is TRBV6-4, the J gene TRBJ2-3, with 10 bases aligning to TRBD2. The CDR3 loop spans 15 amino acids. V dropped 4 bases and J dropped 6; count of bases not matched to a gene: 7. The germline V gene encodes CDR1 MRHNA and CDR2 SNTAGT. The CDR3 sequence: CASSGLAGDVDTQYF. The CDR3 DNA reads TGTGCCAGCAGTGGCCTAGCGGGGGATGTGGATACGCAGTATTTT.

This clone was observed a few times. The CDR3 protein is CASRDRNWSEAFF. In nucleotides, the CDR3 is TGTGCCAGCAGGGACAGGAATTGGTCTGAAGCTTTCTTT. This chain links TRBV2 with TRBJ1-1; 7 bases match TRBD1. The V segment lost 6 bases and the J segment 6 bases; nucleotides outside the gene matches: 7. Germline CDR1 reads SNHLY; CDR2 reads FYNNEI. This CDR3 has 13 amino acids.

The V gene is TRBV5-1, the J gene TRBJ2-5; 10 bases are a match to TRBD1. Germline V gene sequence: CDR1 SGHRS, CDR2 YFSETQ. CDR3 length: 14 residues. The ends lost 5 bases at V and 5 bases at J; junction bases unmatched: 6. The CDR3 DNA reads TGCGCCAGCAGGAGACAGGGGGCGGTTGAGACCCAGTACTTC. This gives the protein CASRRQGAVETQYF.

The chain has TRBV5-8 and TRBJ1-1, with a tentative D call TRBD1 (5 bases). The length of the CDR3 is 16 residues. Trimming cost V 1 base and J 5 bases, with 18 bases left between them. Germline V lookup: CDR1 SGHTS, CDR2 YDEGEE. The CDR3, as DNA: TGTGCCAGCAGCTTGTATGTTGGACACAAAGGGACTGAAGCTTTCTTT. Translated: CASSLYVGHKGTEAFF.

The chain couples TRBV7-8 to TRBJ2-5; possibly TRBD2 for D (6 bases). Trimming pared 1 base from V and 0 bases from J, leaving 9 bases between. Germline V gene sequence: CDR1 SGHVS, CDR2 FQNEAQ. The CDR3 contains 15 residues. The CDR3 DNA sequence: TGTGCCAGCAGCTTAGGGGTAGCGGACCAAGAGACCCAGTACTTC. The encoded protein is CASSLGVADQETQYF.

In this sample, this clone turned up once. The CDR3 here is CASSIGTRTGRAYEQYF. CDR3 nucleotides: TGTGCCAGTAGTATAGGGACTCGGACAGGGCGGGCCTACGAGCAGTACTTC. The rearrangement links TRBV19 to TRBJ2-7, with 8 bases aligning to TRBD1. The CDR3 is made up of 17 amino acids. From germline, CDR1 is LNHDA and CDR2 SQIVND (reference sequence). The V and J ends lost 1 base and 2 bases, in that order; junction bases with no gene match: 10.

This clone has only a few counts. The chain employs TRBV28 and TRBJ1-1; D is ambiguous. Trimming took off 3 bases at V and 6 bases at J, with 5 bases between the two ends. The CDR3 runs 11 residues. The germline V gene has CDR1 MDHEN and CDR2 SYDVKM. The CDR3 nucleotides are TGTGCCAGCAGTTTCGGTTCTGAAGCTTTCTTT. Its protein product is CASSFGSEAFF.

V usage is TRBV7-7 and J usage is TRBJ2-5; 14 positions match TRBD2. Germline values: CDR1 SSHAT, CDR2 FNYEAQ (reference sequence). The CDR3 length is 16 residues. The ends lost 1 base at V and 4 bases at J; junction bases unmatched: 2. CDR3 bases: TGTGCCAGCAGCTTAGTGGGACTAGCGGGGGTAGAGACCCAGTACTTC. Translation: CASSLVGLAGVETQYF. The full variable domain, with the rest looked up from reference TRBV7-7 and TRBJ2-5, is GAGVSQSPRYKVTKRGQDVTLRCDPISSHATLYWYQQALGQGPEFLTYFNYEAQPDKSGLPSDRFSAERPEGSISTLTIQRTEQRDSAMYRCASSLVGLAGVETQYFGPGTRLLVL.

V and J are TRBV5-1 and TRBJ1-1; 11 bases line up with TRBD1. CDR1 and CDR2 from the germline V gene are SGHRS and YFSETQ. The CDR3 runs 16 residues. Trimming at V came to 4 bases and at J to 11 bases, leaving 16 bases not matched to a gene. Written as DNA, the CDR3 is TGCGCCAGCAGCCCCTCCGGGACAGGGGGGCCGAGCCCCGCTTTCTTT. This sequence encodes CASSPSGTGGPSPAFF.

V is TRBV2 and J is TRBJ1-5; D not resolved. The ends were cut back, 5 bases at V and 1 base at J, with 12 bases in the middle. The CDR3 covers 15 residues. CDR1 and CDR2 (germline): SNHLY, FYNNEI. For the CDR3, the DNA is TGTGCCAGCAGTCACGAGGGAGGGAGCAATCAGCCCCAGCATTTT. It yields the protein CASSHEGGSNQPQHF. Variable domain in full (rest from reference TRBV2 and TRBJ1-5): EPEVTQTPSHQVTQMGQEVILRCVPISNHLYFYWYRQILGQKVEFLVSFYNNEISEKSEIFDDQFSVERPDGSNFTLKIRSTKLEDSAMYFCASSHEGGSNQPQHFGDGTRLSIL.

The rearrangement uses TRBV19 and TRBJ1-2, with 7 nucleotides matching TRBD1. CDR1 and CDR2 (germline): LNHDA, SQIVND (reference sequence). CDR3 size: 15 residues. The junction had 17 bases not matched to a gene; V was cut back by 9 bases and J by 7 bases. The chain's CDR3 is CASGRQGGITRGYTF. The CDR3 DNA reads TGTGCCAGCGGCCGACAGGGTGGGATCACGCGTGGCTACACCTTC. Full variable domain (missing parts from reference TRBV19 and TRBJ1-2): DGGITQSPKYLFRKEGQNVTLSCEQNLNHDAMYWYRQDPGQGLRLIYYSQIVNDFQKGDIAEGYSVSREKKESFPLTVTSAQKNPTAFYLCASGRQGGITRGYTFGSGTRLTVV.

The rearrangement links TRBV19 to TRBJ2-3, with 11 positions matching TRBD2. This CDR3 is built from 16 residues. V was pared by 6 bases and J by 4 bases, with 9 bases of the junction left unmatched. Germline CDR1 is LNHDA and CDR2 is SQIVND (reference sequence). CDR3 residues: CASRPIGLAGPDTQYF. The DNA for the CDR3 is TGTGCCAGTAGGCCTATCGGACTAGCGGGTCCAGATACGCAGTATTTT.

The chain couples TRBV5-6 to TRBJ2-2; a possible D gene is TRBD1 (5 bases). Germline loops: CDR1 SGHDT, CDR2 YYEEEE. The ends were cut back, 0 bases at V and 1 base at J, with 13 bases in the middle. The CDR3 covers 17 residues. In DNA form, the CDR3 reads TGTGCCAGCAGCTTGGTCACAGGACGGCGGAACACCGGGGAGCTGTTTTTT. This sequence encodes CASSLVTGRRNTGELFF.

The J gene is TRBJ2-7, the V gene TRBV15; a weak D match, TRBD1 (5 bases). CDR3 length: 14 amino acids. V shed 0 bases and J shed 4 bases, with 10 bases lying between them. In germline, CDR1 is LNHNV, CDR2 YYDKDF (reference sequence). CDR3: CATSREGARYEQYF. The CDR3 DNA reads as TGTGCCACCAGCAGAGAAGGGGCGCGGTACGAGCAGTACTTC.

The J gene is TRBJ1-6, the V gene TRBV27; the match to TRBD1 covers 7 bases. With 6 bases clipped from V and 3 bases from J, the junction kept 5 bases outside the gene matches. The germline V gene has CDR1 MNHEY and CDR2 SMNVEV (reference sequence). The CDR3 consists of 15 residues. The CDR3: CASRIQGDYNSPLHF. As DNA, the CDR3 is TGTGCCAGCAGAATCCAGGGGGACTATAATTCACCCCTCCACTTT.

The rearrangement links TRBV4-2 to TRBJ2-5, with D possibly being TRBD2 (7 bases). CDR3 size: 18 residues. The germline CDR1 and CDR2 sequences are LGHNA and YNFKEQ. Trimming shortened V by 4 bases and J by 2 bases, and 23 bases separated the two germline ends. CDR3 nucleotide sequence: TGTGCCAGCAGCCGACACGATTTGGGCGGGGGCCGACAAGAGACCCAGTACTTC. The encoded protein is CASSRHDLGGGRQETQYF.